This is a list of T cell receptor beta chains from one sample in a study of T cell repertoires in cytomegalovirus infection. TCRdb recomputed calls from the reads with MiXCR, one row per CDR3 protein. The profile shows around 490,000 distinct CDR3 sequences, around 27% of them singletons. Material for sequencing was PBMCs. These receptors all stem from a human donor in good health (CMV status not recorded). Some clones in this sample may be carry-over from other donors' samples. Each CDR3 is given with its conserved first and last residue. The D gene is left open where the match is weak. Some rows have no size entry. The others give once, few or many, or a class for an expanded clone.

>.|TRBJ2-7|many|TRBV7-8
TGTGCCAGCAGCTTCCCCGACGGAATTGGAATCCACGAGCAGTACTTC
CASSFPDGIGIHEQYF
>TRBD2|TRBJ2-1|many|TRBV7-2
TGTGCCAGCAGTCGGGACTACGAGAAGCAGTTCTTC
CASSRDYEKQFF
>TRBD2|TRBJ2-7|few|TRBV6-1
TGTGCCAGCAGTGAAACTCGGGAGGGAGTGCAGTACTTC
CASSETREGVQYF
>.|TRBJ2-1|few|TRBV29-1
TGCAGCGTTGAAACCGGGGGCTACAATGAGCAGTTCTTC
CSVETGGYNEQFF
>.|TRBJ2-3|few|TRBV4-3
TGCGCCAGCAGCCAGGATGGACAGACCACAGATACGCAGTATTTT
CASSQDGQTTDTQYF
>.|TRBJ2-1|few|TRBV4-3
TGCGCCAGCAGCCAAGATTGGCTATTCGACAGGAACAATGAGCAGTTCTTC
CASSQDWLFDRNNEQFF
>TRBD2|TRBJ2-7|.|TRBV6-2/TRBV6-3
TGTGCCAGCAGAGACCCTAGCGGGAGATCTTACGAGCAGTACTTC
CASRDPSGRSYEQYF
>.|TRBJ1-1|.|TRBV28
TGTGCCAGCAGCCGAACCCAGGTTTTCACTGAAGCTTTCTTT
CASSRTQVFTEAFF
>.|TRBJ2-3|few|TRBV15
TGTGCCACCAGCAGAGTGAGTGCAGGGACATTGAGCACAGATACGCAGTATTTT
CATSRVSAGTLSTDTQYF
>.|TRBJ2-5|.|TRBV23-1
TGCGCCAGCACCTTTCCCAGGCGGGAGACCCAGTACTTC
CASTFPRRETQYF
>TRBD1|TRBJ1-5|.|TRBV6-2/TRBV6-3
TGTGCCAGCATCCTGGGACAGGGTAGTGATCAGCCCCAGCATTTT
CASILGQGSDQPQHF
>.|TRBJ1-1|.|TRBV6-1
TGTGCCAGCAGTCACACCAAGATGAACACTGAAGCTTTCTTT
CASSHTKMNTEAFF
>.|TRBJ1-5|.|TRBV5-1
TGCGCCAGCAGCTTGGGCGGGGCTCAGAGCAATCAGCCCCAGCATTTT
CASSLGGAQSNQPQHF
>TRBD2|TRBJ2-1|.|TRBV7-9
TGTGCCAGCAGCCATCGGACTAGCGGGAGTTTGAACAATGAGCAGTTCTTC
CASSHRTSGSLNNEQFF
>.|TRBJ1-5|many|TRBV7-2
TGTGCCAGCAGCTTAGTCCAGGGTAACCAGCCCCAGCATTTT
CASSLVQGNQPQHF
>.|TRBJ2-1|.|TRBV19
TGTGCCAGTAGTGTAATCTTTCGGTCCAATGAGCAGTTCTTC
CASSVIFRSNEQFF
>.|TRBJ2-3|.|TRBV7-2
TGTGCCAGCAGCTCAGCAGTTACGCAGTATTTT
CASSSAVTQYF
>.|TRBJ2-4|.|TRBV29-1
TGCAGCGTCGGTTTCTCCAAAAACATTCAGTACTTC
CSVGFSKNIQYF
>.|TRBJ1-4|.|TRBV6-1
TGTGCCAGCAGTGAAGCAGGCGGACGGACTGAGAATGAAAAACTGTTTTTT
CASSEAGGRTENEKLFF
>.|TRBJ2-1|.|TRBV28
TGTGCCAGCAGTTTATTCTCTTACAATGAGCAGTTCTTC
CASSLFSYNEQFF
>.|TRBJ2-5|many|TRBV7-2
TGTGCCAGCAGCTTAGCTGAGGGGCGGGAGACCCAGTACTTC
CASSLAEGRETQYF
>TRBD2|TRBJ2-3|many|TRBV7-8
TGTGCCAGCAGCTCTACGGCCACTAGCGGGAGCACAGATACGCAGTATTTT
CASSSTATSGSTDTQYF
>TRBD2|TRBJ2-3|.|TRBV29-1
TGCAGCGTTGGGGGGACTAGCGGGATCGCAGATACGCAGTATTTT
CSVGGTSGIADTQYF
>TRBD2|TRBJ2-1|.|TRBV24-1
TGTGCCACCAGTGACAGACAGGGAGGACTAGCGGGAGGGCCAGTCTTCTATGAGCAGTTCTTC
CATSDRQGGLAGGPVFYEQFF
>.|TRBJ2-2|.|TRBV6-5
TGTGCCACCAGCTGGGGAGCGAACACCGGGGAGCTGTTTTTT
CATSWGANTGELFF
>TRBD1|TRBJ1-2|.|TRBV20-1
TGCAGTGTCGCCGGGACAGGGGAAAACTATGGCTACACCTTC
CSVAGTGENYGYTF
>.|TRBJ2-3|few|TRBV9
TGTGCCAGCAGCGTAGCGTCCCCAGATACGCAGTATTTT
CASSVASPDTQYF
>.|TRBJ2-7|.|TRBV12-3/TRBV12-4
TGTGCCAGCAGCCCCCTTCGGGGAGCCTACGAGCAGTACTTC
CASSPLRGAYEQYF
>.|TRBJ1-2|.|TRBV12-3/TRBV12-4
TGTGCCAGCAGCTCGTTGGGGACGGTAGGCTACACCTTC
CASSSLGTVGYTF
>.|TRBJ2-3|.|TRBV7-6
TGTGCCAGCAGCCCGGGGACTTTTGATACGCAGTATTTT
CASSPGTFDTQYF
>.|TRBJ1-1|.|TRBV6-2/TRBV6-3
TGTGCCAGCGTTAGGGCAGGGGCGAAAACTGAAGCTTTCTTT
CASVRAGAKTEAFF
>TRBD1|TRBJ1-2|.|TRBV7-2
TGTGCCAGCAGCTTAGCTACAGGGGACCACTATGGCTACACCTTC
CASSLATGDHYGYTF
>.|TRBJ2-7|.|TRBV7-9
TGTGCCAGCAGCCGGTATCCACCTCTAGACGAGCAGTACTTC
CASSRYPPLDEQYF
>.|TRBJ2-3|many|TRBV7-2
TGTGCCAGCAGCTCCGATGGGACTAGCACAGATACGCAGTATTTT
CASSSDGTSTDTQYF
>.|TRBJ2-7|.|TRBV7-2
TGTGCCAGCAGCTTAGCTAGTAACTACGAGCAGTACTTC
CASSLASNYEQYF
>.|TRBJ1-2|few|TRBV28
TGTGCCAGCAGTCCCCCCGTTTTTGGCTACACCTTC
CASSPPVFGYTF
>TRBD1|TRBJ1-1|few|TRBV4-1
TGCGCCAGCAGCCAGACAGGGCTCGACACTGAAGCTTTCTTT
CASSQTGLDTEAFF
>TRBD2|TRBJ2-5|many|TRBV7-9
TGTGCCAGCAGTCTAGGACTAGCGGAGGGAAAAGAGACCCAGTACTTC
CASSLGLAEGKETQYF
>TRBD2|TRBJ2-3|once|TRBV29-1
TGCAGCACCGAACCGGGGAGGGGTACAGATACGCAGTATTTT
CSTEPGRGTDTQYF
>.|TRBJ2-1|.|TRBV12-3/TRBV12-4
TGTGCCAGCAGTTTATTATGGCTTTCTCGCCACAATGAGCAGTTCTTC
CASSLLWLSRHNEQFF
>.|TRBJ2-1|.|TRBV28
TGTGCCAGCAAGAGTAGCGGTACTAACAATGAGCAGTTCTTC
CASKSSGTNNEQFF
>TRBD2|TRBJ2-1|few|TRBV7-6
TGTGCCAGCAGCTTAGGAGGCGGGGGGGCCAATGAGCAGTTCTTC
CASSLGGGGANEQFF
>.|TRBJ1-2|many|TRBV7-2
TGTGCCAGCAGCTTAAACTTGGGGATAAGGGACGGCTACACCTTC
CASSLNLGIRDGYTF
>TRBD1|TRBJ1-5|few|TRBV5-6
TGTGCCAGCAGCTTCGGGACAGGGATTGGCAATCAGCCCCAGCATTTT
CASSFGTGIGNQPQHF